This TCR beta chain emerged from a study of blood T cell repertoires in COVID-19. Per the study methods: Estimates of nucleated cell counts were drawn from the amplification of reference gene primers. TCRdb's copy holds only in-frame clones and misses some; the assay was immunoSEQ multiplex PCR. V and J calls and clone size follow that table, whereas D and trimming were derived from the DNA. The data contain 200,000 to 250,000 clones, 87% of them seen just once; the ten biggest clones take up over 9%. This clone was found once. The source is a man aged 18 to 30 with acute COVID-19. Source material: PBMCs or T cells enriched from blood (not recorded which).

Here the CDR3 DNA reads TGCAGCGTTGAAGTCTCCGTCGGGAGGGAGACCCAGTACTTC. Amino acid sequence: CSVEVSVGRETQYF. This chain uses TRBV29-1 with TRBJ2-5; 7 bases match TRBD2. The ends lost 1 base at V and 5 bases at J; junction bases unmatched: 7. Per germline, CDR1 SQVTM and CDR2 ANQGSEA. The CDR3 covers 14 residues.